Each of the 15 T cell receptor beta chains below was sequenced from the same sample in a study of T cell changes during pregnancy in multiple sclerosis. The assay was immunoSEQ multiplex PCR, and TCRdb's table has in-frame clones only and misses some. The sample lists approximately 45,000 clones, approximately 92% occurring once. The sample here was CD4+ T cells from peripheral blood mononuclear cells, taken in the first trimester of pregnancy. All receptors derive from a female donor with multiple sclerosis, enrolled in a pregnancy study.

This clone occurred once. The chain links TRBV21-1 to TRBJ2-3; TRBD1 was called by the table and not checked on the DNA. TRBV21-1 is noted as a pseudogene. This CDR3 spans 15 amino acids. The CDR3 DNA sequence: TGTGCCAGCAGCAAACGGTGGGACACCCAAGATACGCAGTATTTT. It codes for CASSKRWDTQDTQYF.

The chain recombines TRBV2 with TRBJ2-5; 11 nucleotides match TRBD2. This CDR3 region has 16 residues. J lost 0 bases, V lost 4 bases, and 4 bases had no gene match. Germline V gene lookup returns CDR1 SNHLY and CDR2 FYNNEI. The CDR3 region is CASSVASGRYQETQYF. CDR3 coding DNA: TGTGCCAGCAGTGTCGCTAGCGGGAGGTACCAAGAGACCCAGTACTTC.

The chain uses TRBV27 and TRBJ2-4; D perhaps matches TRBD1 (6 bases). V gave up 6 bases and J gave up 3 bases, with 12 bases separating them. Germline lookup yields CDR1 MNHEY and CDR2 SMNVEV (reference sequence). This CDR3 comprises 14 residues. The CDR3: CASSSGVDKNIQYF. In DNA, the CDR3 is TGTGCCAGCAGCTCAGGGGTGGACAAAAACATTCAGTACTTC.

This clone was detected a few times. The chain combines TRBV14 with TRBJ2-1, with TRBD2 identical over 8 bases. V gave up 6 bases and J gave up 1 base; unmatched junction bases: 2. The CDR3 runs to 14 residues. Germline V gene lookup returns CDR1 SGHDN and CDR2 FVKESK. In DNA, the CDR3 is TGTGCCAGCAGTAAGCGGGAGTCCTACAATGAGCAGTTCTTC. Translation: CASSKRESYNEQFF. Complete variable domain (other parts from reference TRBV14 and TRBJ2-1): EAGVTQFPSHSVIEKGQTVTLRCDPISGHDNLYWYRRVMGKEIKFLLHFVKESKQDESGMPNNRFLAERTGGTYSTLKVQPAELEDSGVYFCASSKRESYNEQFFGPGTRLTVL.

The CDR3 DNA reads TGTGCCAGCAGTTGGGACAGGGGGAACACTGAAGCTTTCTTT. Translated: CASSWDRGNTEAFF. The chain recombines TRBV2 with TRBJ1-1; 10 positions agree with TRBD1. Germline lookup yields CDR1 SNHLY and CDR2 FYNNEI. The CDR3 is 14 amino acids. V dropped 5 bases and J dropped 1; count of bases not matched to a gene: 1.

J is TRBJ2-5 and V is TRBV5-4, with 10 bases aligning to TRBD1. CDR1 is SGHNT and CDR2 is YYREEE in the germline V gene (reference sequence). The CDR3 has 14 amino acids. Trimming cost V 3 bases and J 4 bases; bases outside gene matches: 3. The CDR3 nucleotides are TGTGCCAGCAGCTCGGGACAGGGGTCAGAGACCCAGTACTTC. It codes for CASSSGQGSETQYF.

J is TRBJ1-6 and V is TRBV23-1, with D possibly matching TRBD1 (5 bases). TRBV23-1 is given ORF status, its function remaining uncertain. The CDR3 length is 15 residues. Trimming took off 9 bases at V and 0 bases at J, with 12 bases between the two ends. CDR3 in DNA: TGCGCCAGAAAACAGGTTTGCTCCTATAATTCACCCCTCCACTTT. Translating gives CARKQVCSYNSPLHF.

The chain combines TRBV30 with TRBJ2-6, with 9 bases that match TRBD2. This CDR3 has 18 residues. V lost 3 bases, J lost 0 bases, and 9 bases stayed unmatched. Germline V gives CDR1 GTSNPN, CDR2 SVGIG (reference sequence). The CDR3 spells CAWSLMRGGSSGANVLTF. CDR3 in DNA: TGTGCCTGGAGCTTGATGCGGGGGGGGAGCTCTGGGGCCAACGTCCTGACTTTC.

This rearrangement joins TRBV9 to TRBJ1-1; 7 nucleotides agree with TRBD1. Looked up from germline, CDR1 is SGDLS and CDR2 is YYNGEE. This CDR3 comprises 13 residues. V gave up 3 bases and J gave up 6 bases; unmatched junction bases: 5. CDR3 amino acids: CASSGPRGSEAFF. In nucleotides, the CDR3 is TGTGCCAGCAGCGGACCCAGGGGGTCTGAAGCTTTCTTT.

The chain joins TRBV13 to TRBJ2-7; TRBD2 matches 10 bases. This CDR3 contains 14 residues. V lost 5 bases to trimming and J lost 5 bases; unmatched junction nucleotides: 6. The germline gives CDR1 PRHDT, CDR2 FYEKMQ (reference sequence). The CDR3 bases are TGTGCCAGCAGCGAGAGCGGGAGGGTCCACGAGCAGTACTTC. Its protein product is CASSESGRVHEQYF.

The chain has TRBV19 and TRBJ2-1; possible D gene TRBD2, 6 bases. V lost 7 bases to trimming and J lost 7 bases, with 17 bases between them. Germline CDR1 LNHDA, CDR2 SQIVND (reference sequence). The CDR3 is 14 residues long. The DNA of the CDR3 is TGTGCCAGTACCGAAGCCGGGACTTCGAATGAGCAGTTCTTC. Translated, it gives CASTEAGTSNEQFF. The whole variable domain, filled in from reference TRBV19 and TRBJ2-1, reads DGGITQSPKYLFRKEGQNVTLSCEQNLNHDAMYWYRQDPGQGLRLIYYSQIVNDFQKGDIAEGYSVSREKKESFPLTVTSAQKNPTAFYLCASTEAGTSNEQFFGPGTRLTVL.

The chain carries TRBV6-5 and TRBJ1-2; TRBD1 matches 8 bases. Germline CDR1 reads MNHEY; CDR2 reads SVGAGI. J lost 5 bases, V lost 0 bases, and 2 bases had no gene match. This CDR3 contains 14 residues. In DNA form, the CDR3 reads TGTGCCAGCAGTTACTCATGGACAGGGTATGGCTACACCTTC. Translation gives CASSYSWTGYGYTF.

The rearrangement joins TRBV7-9 to TRBJ1-4, with D possibly TRBD1 on 5 matching bases. Germline CDR1 SEHNR, CDR2 FQNEAQ (reference sequence). The CDR3 runs 13 residues. Trimming took off 5 bases at V and 7 bases at J, with 11 bases between the two ends. The CDR3 DNA sequence: TGTGCCAGCAGCAACAATGGGGCTGAAAAACTGTTTTTT. Translation: CASSNNGAEKLFF.

This rearrangement joins TRBV5-4 to TRBJ2-7; 11 nucleotides match TRBD2. The V and J ends lost 6 bases and 2 bases, in that order; junction bases with no gene match: 4. CDR3 length equals 14 residues. Germline loops: CDR1 SGHNT, CDR2 YYREEE (reference sequence). Here the CDR3 DNA reads TGTGCCAGCACCGTAGCGGGAGGGCCCTACGAGCAGTACTTC. This translates into CASTVAGGPYEQYF.

The chain has TRBV19 and TRBJ2-1, with 15 bases lining up with TRBD2. The V gene's germline CDR1 is LNHDA and CDR2 SQIVND (reference sequence). V lost 4 bases and J lost 5; bases outside the gene matches: 3. This CDR3 spans 16 amino acids. The CDR3 DNA reads TGTGCCAGTAGTACACGGACTAGCGGGAGGGACAATGAGCAGTTCTTC. This sequence encodes CASSTRTSGRDNEQFF.